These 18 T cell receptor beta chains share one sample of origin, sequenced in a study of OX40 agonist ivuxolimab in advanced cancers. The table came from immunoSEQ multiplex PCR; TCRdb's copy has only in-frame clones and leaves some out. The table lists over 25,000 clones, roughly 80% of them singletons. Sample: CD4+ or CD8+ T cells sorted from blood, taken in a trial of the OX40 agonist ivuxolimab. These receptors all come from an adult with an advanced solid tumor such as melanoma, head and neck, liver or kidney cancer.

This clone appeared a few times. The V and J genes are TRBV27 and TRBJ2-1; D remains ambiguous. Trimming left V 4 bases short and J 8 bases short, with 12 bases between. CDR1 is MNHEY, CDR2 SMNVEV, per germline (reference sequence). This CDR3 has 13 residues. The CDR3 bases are TGTGCCAGCAGTTCCCCTCTTTTTCATGAGCAGTTCTTC. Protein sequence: CASSSPLFHEQFF.

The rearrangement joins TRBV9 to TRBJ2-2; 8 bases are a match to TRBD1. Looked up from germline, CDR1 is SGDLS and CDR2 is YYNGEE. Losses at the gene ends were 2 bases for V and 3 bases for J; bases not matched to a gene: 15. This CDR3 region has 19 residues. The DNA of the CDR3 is TGTGCCAGCAGCGTTTCGCTAAAACCGGGACAGGTCGACACCGGGGAGCTGTTTTTT. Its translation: CASSVSLKPGQVDTGELFF.

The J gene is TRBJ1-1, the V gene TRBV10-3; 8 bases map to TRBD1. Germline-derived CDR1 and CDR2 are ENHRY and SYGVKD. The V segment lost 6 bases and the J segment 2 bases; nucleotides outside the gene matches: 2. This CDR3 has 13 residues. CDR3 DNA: TGTGCCATCAGCCCAGGGGGCAACACTGAAGCTTTCTTT. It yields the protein CAISPGGNTEAFF.

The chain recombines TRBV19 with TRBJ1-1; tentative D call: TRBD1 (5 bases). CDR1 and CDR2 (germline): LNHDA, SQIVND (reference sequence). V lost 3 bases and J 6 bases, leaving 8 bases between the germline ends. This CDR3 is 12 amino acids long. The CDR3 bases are TGTGCCAGTAGTATCGGGACTGCTGAAGCTTTCTTT. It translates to CASSIGTAEAFF. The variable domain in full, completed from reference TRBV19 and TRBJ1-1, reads DGGITQSPKYLFRKEGQNVTLSCEQNLNHDAMYWYRQDPGQGLRLIYYSQIVNDFQKGDIAEGYSVSREKKESFPLTVTSAQKNPTAFYLCASSIGTAEAFFGQGTRLTVV.

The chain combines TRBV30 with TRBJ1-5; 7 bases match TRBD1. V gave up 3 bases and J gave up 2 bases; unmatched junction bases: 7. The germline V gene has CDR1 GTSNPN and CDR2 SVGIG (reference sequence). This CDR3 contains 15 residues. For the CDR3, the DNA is TGTGCCTGGAGCAGGGGGTTTGACGGCAATCAGCCCCAGCATTTT. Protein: CAWSRGFDGNQPQHF.

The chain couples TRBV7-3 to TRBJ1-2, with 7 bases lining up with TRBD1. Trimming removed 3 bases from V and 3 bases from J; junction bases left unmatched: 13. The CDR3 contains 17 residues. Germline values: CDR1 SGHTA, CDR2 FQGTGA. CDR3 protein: CASSFRQTGPAHYGYTF. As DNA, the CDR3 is TGTGCCAGCAGCTTCCGGCAGACAGGGCCGGCGCACTATGGCTACACCTTC.

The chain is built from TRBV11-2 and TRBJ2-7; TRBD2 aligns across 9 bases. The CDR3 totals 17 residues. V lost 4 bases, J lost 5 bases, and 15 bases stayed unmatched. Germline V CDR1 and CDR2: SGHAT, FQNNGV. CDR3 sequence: CASSSPGGRAVWDEQYF. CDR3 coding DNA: TGTGCCAGCAGCTCGCCCGGCGGGAGGGCCGTCTGGGACGAGCAGTACTTC. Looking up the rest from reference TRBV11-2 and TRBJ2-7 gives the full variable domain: EAGVAQSPRYKIIEKRQSVAFWCNPISGHATLYWYQQILGQGPKLLIQFQNNGVVDDSQLPKDRFSAERLKGVDSTLKIQPAKLEDSAVYLCASSSPGGRAVWDEQYFGPGTRLTVT.

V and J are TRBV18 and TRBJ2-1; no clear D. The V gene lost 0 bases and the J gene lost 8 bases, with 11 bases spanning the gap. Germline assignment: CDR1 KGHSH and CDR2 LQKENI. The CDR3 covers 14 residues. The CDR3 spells CASSPPALADEQFF. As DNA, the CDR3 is TGTGCCAGCTCACCACCGGCCCTGGCCGATGAGCAGTTCTTC.

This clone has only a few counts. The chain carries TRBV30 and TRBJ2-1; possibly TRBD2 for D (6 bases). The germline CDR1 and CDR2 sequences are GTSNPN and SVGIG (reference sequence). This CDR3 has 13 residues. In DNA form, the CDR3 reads TGTGCGTACCGGGAGAGCTCCTACAATGAGCAGTTCTTC. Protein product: CAYRESSYNEQFF.

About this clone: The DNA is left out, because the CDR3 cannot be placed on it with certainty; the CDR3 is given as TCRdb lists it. The CDR3 spells CASSFGPGQIYEQYF. J is TRBJ2-7 and V is TRBV5-6; the table gives TRBD1 as D, unverified against the DNA. The germline CDR1 and CDR2 sequences are SGHDT and YYEEEE. Termini included, the CDR3 measures 15 amino acids.

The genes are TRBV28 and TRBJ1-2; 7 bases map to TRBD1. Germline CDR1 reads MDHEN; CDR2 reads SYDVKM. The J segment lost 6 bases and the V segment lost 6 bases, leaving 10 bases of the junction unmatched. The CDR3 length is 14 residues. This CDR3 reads CASSRDREVDGYTF. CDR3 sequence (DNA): TGTGCCAGCAGCCGAGACAGGGAAGTCGATGGCTACACCTTC.

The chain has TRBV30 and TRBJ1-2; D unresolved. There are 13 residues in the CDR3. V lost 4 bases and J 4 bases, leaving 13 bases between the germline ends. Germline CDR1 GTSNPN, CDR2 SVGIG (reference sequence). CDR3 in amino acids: CAWTEGTFYGYTF. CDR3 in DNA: TGTGCCTGGACCGAGGGCACATTCTATGGCTACACCTTC.

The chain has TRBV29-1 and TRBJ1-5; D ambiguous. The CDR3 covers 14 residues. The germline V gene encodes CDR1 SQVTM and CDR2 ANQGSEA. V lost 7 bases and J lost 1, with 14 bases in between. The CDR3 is CSASSEASNQPQHF. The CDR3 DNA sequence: TGCAGCGCCTCATCCGAGGCAAGCAATCAGCCCCAGCATTTT.

In DNA, the CDR3 is TGTGCTACGAGCCCCTTCGACTCCTATAATTCACCCCTCCACTTT. Residues: CATSPFDSYNSPLHF. The chain joins TRBV19 to TRBJ1-6; D gene uncertain. There are 15 residues in the CDR3. Germline V gene lookup returns CDR1 LNHDA and CDR2 SQIVND (reference sequence).

The CDR3 DNA reads TGTGCCAGCAGCTTAGCTGGAGGAGGGGCCGGGGAGCAGTACTTC. Protein: CASSLAGGGAGEQYF. The V and J genes are TRBV7-6 and TRBJ2-7, with TRBD2 as a possible D gene (6 bases). Germline CDR1 SGHVS, CDR2 FNYEAQ. Trimming left V 0 bases short and J 7 bases short, with 16 bases between. The CDR3 loop spans 15 amino acids.

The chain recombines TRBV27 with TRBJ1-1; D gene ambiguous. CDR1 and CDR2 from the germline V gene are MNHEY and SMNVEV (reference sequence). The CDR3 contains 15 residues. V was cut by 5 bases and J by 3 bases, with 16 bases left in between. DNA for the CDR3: TGTGCCAGCAGTGAATGGCCTAACGGGGACACTGAAGCTTTCTTT. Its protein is CASSEWPNGDTEAFF.

The CDR3 here is CASSERQDYLWDEQFF. The CDR3 DNA sequence: TGCGCCAGCAGCGAAAGACAGGACTACCTTTGGGATGAGCAGTTCTTC. This chain connects TRBV4-1 to TRBJ2-1; the D call may be TRBD1 or TRBD2 (6 bases each). V shed 5 bases and J shed 8 bases, with 22 bases lying between them. This CDR3 is built from 16 residues. The germline CDR1 and CDR2 sequences are MGHRA and YSYEKL.

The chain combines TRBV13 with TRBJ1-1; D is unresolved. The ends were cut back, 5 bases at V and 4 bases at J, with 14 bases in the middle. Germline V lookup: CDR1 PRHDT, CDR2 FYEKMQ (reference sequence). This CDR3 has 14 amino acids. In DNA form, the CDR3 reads TGTGCCAGCAGCCCAAGGGTGTCGGGCACTGAAGCTTTCTTT. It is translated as CASSPRVSGTEAFF.